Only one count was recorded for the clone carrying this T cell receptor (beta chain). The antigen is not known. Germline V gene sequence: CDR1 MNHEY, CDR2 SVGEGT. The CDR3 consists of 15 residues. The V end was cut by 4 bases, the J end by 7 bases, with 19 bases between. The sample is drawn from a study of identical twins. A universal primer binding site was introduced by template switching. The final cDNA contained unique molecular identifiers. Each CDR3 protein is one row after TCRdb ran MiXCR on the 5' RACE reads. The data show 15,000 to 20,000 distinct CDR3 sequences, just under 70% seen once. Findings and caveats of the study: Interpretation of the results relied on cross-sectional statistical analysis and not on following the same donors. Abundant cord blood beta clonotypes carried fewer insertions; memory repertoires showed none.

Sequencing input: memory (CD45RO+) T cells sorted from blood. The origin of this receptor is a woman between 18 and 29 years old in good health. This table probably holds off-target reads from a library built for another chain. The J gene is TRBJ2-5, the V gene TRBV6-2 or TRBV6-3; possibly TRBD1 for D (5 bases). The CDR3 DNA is TGTGCCAGCAGTTCCTTCAGGGATGTCCAGTGGACCCAGTACTTC. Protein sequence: CASSSFRDVQWTQYF.